This entry lists 14 T cell receptor beta chains sequenced from one sample in a study of OX40 agonist ivuxolimab in advanced cancers. Only in-frame clones appear in the TCRdb table, and some are missing; sequencing was by immunoSEQ multiplex PCR. This table has roughly 24,000 clones, 65% to 85% appearing once. The sequenced sample was CD4+ or CD8+ T cells sorted from blood, obtained in a trial of the OX40 agonist ivuxolimab. The receptor set was obtained from an adult with an advanced solid tumor such as melanoma, head and neck, liver or kidney cancer.

A single count supports this clone. The rearrangement joins TRBV4-1 to TRBJ2-1; 10 bases line up with TRBD1. V lost 2 bases to trimming and J lost 6 bases; unmatched junction nucleotides: 4. This CDR3 contains 15 residues. Germline V gene sequence: CDR1 MGHRA, CDR2 YSYEKL. Written as DNA, the CDR3 is TGCGCCAGCAGCCAAACGGGACAGGGGAGCAATGAGCAGTTCTTC. The encoded protein is CASSQTGQGSNEQFF.

This clone has only one observation. This rearrangement joins TRBV6-1 to TRBJ1-1, with TRBD1 matching 9 bases. CDR1 is MNHNS and CDR2 is SASEGT in the germline V gene. The CDR3 is made up of 13 amino acids. V lost 11 bases, J lost 4 bases, and 8 bases stayed unmatched. The CDR3 region is CALAGQGSTEAFF. CDR3 sequence (DNA): TGTGCCTTAGCGGGACAGGGATCCACTGAAGCTTTCTTT.

The genes are TRBV30 and TRBJ2-1; 8 bases align to TRBD2. The germline gives CDR1 GTSNPN, CDR2 SVGIG (reference sequence). The J segment lost 6 bases and the V segment lost 6 bases, leaving 7 bases of the junction unmatched. The CDR3 consists of 13 residues. CDR3 sequence: CACGREGLNEQFF. In nucleotides, the CDR3 is TGTGCCTGTGGCCGGGAGGGCCTCAATGAGCAGTTCTTC.

This clone was picked up one time. The rearrangement links TRBV11-1 to TRBJ2-7; 9 bases align to TRBD1. This CDR3 region has 15 residues. V trimming: 3 bases; J trimming: 3 bases; junction bases outside the gene matches: 6. Germline CDR1 and CDR2: SGHAT and FQDESV (reference sequence). This chain's CDR3 is CASSFWTGVNYEQYF. Here the CDR3 DNA reads TGTGCCAGCAGCTTTTGGACAGGGGTGAACTACGAGCAGTACTTC.

The chain recombines TRBV6-5 with TRBJ2-5; 16 bases match TRBD2. The V and J ends lost 2 bases and 5 bases, in that order; junction bases with no gene match: 2. The CDR3 has 16 amino acids. The V gene's germline CDR1 is MNHEY and CDR2 SVGAGI. The CDR3 sequence: CASSYPGLAGGETQYF. In DNA, the CDR3 is TGTGCCAGCAGTTACCCGGGACTAGCGGGAGGGGAGACCCAGTACTTC.

This chain uses TRBV5-1 with TRBJ2-3; D may match TRBD1 or TRBD2 (6 bases each). The CDR3 has 17 amino acids. From germline, CDR1 is SGHRS and CDR2 YFSETQ. The V and J ends lost 0 bases and 1 base respectively, with 15 bases between them. CDR3 sequence (DNA): TGCGCCAGCAGCTTGGGTTTAAAGGGGGGCGGCACAGATACGCAGTATTTT. The encoded protein is CASSLGLKGGGTDTQYF.

In DNA, the CDR3 is TGTGCCAGCAGTGAAACAGGGTGGGAGACCCAGTACTTC. Translation gives CASSETGWETQYF. V usage is TRBV2 and J usage is TRBJ2-5, with a possible D match to TRBD1 (6 bases). Trimming cost V 2 bases and J 5 bases, with 9 bases left between them. The CDR3 spans 13 residues. From germline, CDR1 is SNHLY and CDR2 FYNNEI.

The chain couples TRBV20-1 to TRBJ1-2, with TRBD1 as a possible D gene (6 bases). CDR3 length: 10 amino acids. Per the germline V gene, CDR1 is DFQATT and CDR2 is SNEGSKA (reference sequence). Trimming left V 5 bases short and J 13 bases short, with 14 bases between. The chain's CDR3 is CSAGRTERTF. The DNA of the CDR3 is TGCAGTGCTGGTCGGACAGAGCGCACCTTC.

The chain links TRBV7-2 to TRBJ2-7; TRBD1 might be the D (5 bases). Deletions cut 0 bases from V and 0 bases from J, with 9 bases between. The CDR3 length is 15 residues. Germline CDR1 is SGHTA and CDR2 is FQGNSA. In DNA form, the CDR3 reads TGTGCCAGCAGCTTAGCACAAGGGGCCTCCTACGAGCAGTACTTC. Protein sequence: CASSLAQGASYEQYF.

This rearrangement joins TRBV14 to TRBJ1-1, with D maybe TRBD1 (5 bases). The V end lost 3 bases, the J end lost 4 bases, and 15 bases lay between the germline ends. This CDR3 spans 15 amino acids. Germline CDR1 is SGHDN and CDR2 is FVKESK. This chain's CDR3 is CASSHYRTIGTEAFF. CDR3 bases: TGTGCCAGCAGCCATTACCGGACAATCGGCACTGAAGCTTTCTTT.

This rearrangement joins TRBV5-1 to TRBJ2-1, with TRBD2 matching 10 bases. Germline CDR1 reads SGHRS; CDR2 reads YFSETQ. Trimming cost V 1 base and J 8 bases; bases outside gene matches: 12. The CDR3 contains 17 residues. CDR3 nucleotides: TGCGCCAGCAGCTTGTTCGGCCTAGCGGGAGAGGGCGATGAGCAGTTCTTC. As protein: CASSLFGLAGEGDEQFF.

This rearrangement joins TRBV6-7 to TRBJ2-7, with 10 positions matching TRBD1. TRBV6-7 has ORF status, its function being uncertain. The CDR3 runs to 17 residues. V was pared by 0 bases and J by 6 bases, with 11 bases of the junction left unmatched. The CDR3 DNA reads as TGTGCCAGCAGTTACTCGAAGGGACAGGGGTTTTCGGCCGAGCAGTACTTC. Encoded protein: CASSYSKGQGFSAEQYF.

This rearrangement joins TRBV5-1 to TRBJ1-1, with 8 positions matching TRBD1. Germline V CDR1 and CDR2: SGHRS, YFSETQ. Losses at the gene ends were 6 bases for V and 4 bases for J; bases not matched to a gene: 5. This CDR3 comprises 13 residues. As DNA, the CDR3 is TGCGCCAGCACTGGACAGGGTGGCACTGAAGCTTTCTTT. This codes for CASTGQGGTEAFF.

A few counts support this clone. This rearrangement joins TRBV7-9 to TRBJ1-5; TRBD1 matches at 10 bases. CDR3 length equals 15 residues. Per germline, CDR1 SEHNR and CDR2 FQNEAQ (reference sequence). The V segment lost 7 bases and the J segment 2 bases; nucleotides outside the gene matches: 5. The CDR3 DNA sequence: TGTGCCAGCATGAGGACAGGGGGTGGCAATCAGCCCCAGCATTTT. Encoded protein: CASMRTGGGNQPQHF.